This passage covers 20 T cell receptor beta chains from one sample sequenced in a study of blood T cell repertoires in COVID-19. Here immunoSEQ multiplex PCR was the method, and the copy in TCRdb shows in-frame clones only, minus some. Of about 470,000 clones in the sample, 75% to 90% were seen once. Specimen: PBMCs or T cells enriched from blood (not recorded which). The receptors come from a woman in her late teens or twenties who had recovered from COVID-19.

The chain employs TRBV18 and TRBJ2-1, with D tentatively TRBD1 (6 bases). The CDR3 is made up of 14 amino acids. CDR1 is KGHSH and CDR2 is LQKENI in the germline V gene. The V end was cut by 4 bases, the J end by 4 bases, with 11 bases between. The CDR3 is CASSLRTDYNEQFF. The DNA of the CDR3 is TGTGCCAGCTCACTTCGGACAGATTACAATGAGCAGTTCTTC. Combining the CDR3 with reference TRBV18 and TRBJ2-1 gives the whole variable domain NAGVMQNPRHLVRRRGQEARLRCSPMKGHSHVYWYRQLPEEGLKFMVYLQKENIIDESGMPKERFSAEFPKEGPSILRIQQVVRGDSAAYFCASSLRTDYNEQFFGPGTRLTVL.

Of note for this clone: The same CDR3 also results from other DNA sequences found in this sample. CDR3 nucleotide sequence: TGTGCCAGTAGTATAGGAGGGGGCACTGAAGCTTTCTTT. Its translation: CASSIGGGTEAFF. The chain couples TRBV19 to TRBJ1-1, with D possibly being TRBD1 (6 bases). CDR3 length equals 13 residues. The ends were cut back, 1 base at V and 4 bases at J, with 7 bases in the middle. Germline CDR1 reads LNHDA; CDR2 reads SQIVND (reference sequence).

The CDR3 DNA reads TGCGCCAGCAGCGAGACTAGCGGGACTCTCTACAATGAGCAGTTCTTC. Protein sequence: CASSETSGTLYNEQFF. J is TRBJ2-1 and V is TRBV5-1; 11 bases line up with TRBD2. With V trimmed by 4 bases and J by 3 bases, 6 bases remained unmatched. This CDR3 region has 16 residues. Per the germline V gene, CDR1 is SGHRS and CDR2 is YFSETQ.

The chain employs TRBV5-1 and TRBJ2-7; 8 nucleotides align to TRBD1. CDR3 size: 14 residues. CDR1 and CDR2 from the germline V gene are SGHRS and YFSETQ. Trimming removed 7 bases from V and 1 base from J; junction bases left unmatched: 7. The CDR3 bases are TGCGCCAGCCGTCCTACAGGGGGGTCCTACGAGCAGTACTTC. This gives the protein CASRPTGGSYEQYF.

The genes are TRBV6-5 and TRBJ1-1; 7 bases agree with TRBD1. V lost 5 bases and J lost 0; bases outside the gene matches: 3. There are 14 residues in the CDR3. Germline V gene data show CDR1 as MNHEY and CDR2 as SVGAGI. For the CDR3, the DNA is TGTGCCAGCAGTCAGGGACAGCTGAACACTGAAGCTTTCTTT. It is translated as CASSQGQLNTEAFF.

CDR3 residues: CASSQERGRGSEKLFF. The CDR3 nucleotides are TGTGCCAGCAGCCAAGAACGGGGCAGGGGGAGCGAAAAACTGTTTTTT. The V call is TRBV3-1 (or the pseudogene TRBV3-2), the J call TRBJ1-4; 7 nucleotides agree with TRBD1. This CDR3 is built from 16 residues. Germline CDR1 LGHDT, CDR2 YNNKEL (reference sequence). Trimming at V came to 0 bases and at J to 8 bases, leaving 9 bases not matched to a gene.

The chain joins TRBV2 to TRBJ1-3; 9 nucleotides agree with TRBD1. Germline V gene data show CDR1 as SNHLY and CDR2 as FYNNEI. With V trimmed by 8 bases and J by 0 bases, 5 bases remained unmatched. The CDR3 contains 15 residues. CDR3 amino acids: CASSEGQGSGNTIYF. The CDR3 region has the DNA TGTGCCAGCTCCGAGGGACAGGGCTCTGGAAACACCATATATTTT. The whole variable domain, filled in from reference TRBV2 and TRBJ1-3, reads EPEVTQTPSHQVTQMGQEVILRCVPISNHLYFYWYRQILGQKVEFLVSFYNNEISEKSEIFDDQFSVERPDGSNFTLKIRSTKLEDSAMYFCASSEGQGSGNTIYFGEGSWLTVV.

The rearrangement links TRBV6-5 to TRBJ1-2; no clear D. This CDR3 contains 12 residues. Trimming took 7 bases from V and 4 from J, leaving 10 bases between them. Germline V gene data show CDR1 as MNHEY and CDR2 as SVGAGI. The chain's CDR3 is CASTTGFYGYTF. The CDR3 DNA reads as TGTGCCAGCACCACGGGGTTCTATGGCTACACCTTC.

The table lists this clone with a count of one. The gene calls are TRBV5-6 and TRBJ2-5, with a possible D match to TRBD1 (6 bases). V lost 1 base, J lost 4 bases, and 14 bases lay in between. Germline values: CDR1 SGHDT, CDR2 YYEEEE. The CDR3 has 15 amino acids. The CDR3 nucleotides read TGTGCCAGCAGCTTGTTGGTCGTCAGGGGAGAGACCCAGTACTTC. Amino acid sequence: CASSLLVVRGETQYF.

The chain employs TRBV25-1 and TRBJ2-5; D unclear. The ends were cut back, 3 bases at V and 7 bases at J, with 12 bases in the middle. Looked up from germline, CDR1 is MGHDK and CDR2 is SYGVNS. CDR3 length equals 13 residues. The CDR3 here is CASSDPNPATQYF. Here the CDR3 DNA reads TGTGCCAGCAGTGATCCTAATCCCGCGACCCAGTACTTC.

The chain recombines TRBV5-4 with TRBJ2-5, with TRBD2 identical over 9 bases. The J segment lost 5 bases and the V segment lost 2 bases, leaving 10 bases of the junction unmatched. The CDR3 extends over 16 amino acids. The germline CDR1 and CDR2 sequences are SGHNT and YYREEE (reference sequence). CDR3 region: CASSFPGGGVGETQYF. CDR3 DNA: TGTGCCAGCAGCTTCCCCGGCGGGGGGGTAGGTGAGACCCAGTACTTC.

A remark on this clone: This sample also contains other DNA sequences that code for the same CDR3. The CDR3 protein is CASSPGDYGYTF. The CDR3 nucleotides read TGTGCCAGCAGCCCAGGGGACTATGGCTACACCTTC. This chain connects TRBV12-3 or TRBV12-4 to TRBJ1-2; TRBD1 might be the D (6 bases). V lost 6 bases and J lost 3, with 8 bases in between. This CDR3 has 12 amino acids.

The rearrangement links TRBV3-1 (or the pseudogene TRBV3-2) to TRBJ2-7; TRBD2 matches at 9 bases. The V gene end was trimmed by 3 bases and the J gene end by 3 bases; junction bases not matched to a gene: 3. The CDR3 is made up of 14 amino acids. Germline CDR1 and CDR2: LGHDT and YNNKEL (reference sequence). The CDR3 reads CASSHRAGGYEQYF. For the CDR3, the DNA is TGTGCCAGCAGCCACAGAGCGGGAGGCTACGAGCAGTACTTC.

The chain links TRBV4-1 to TRBJ2-5, with a weak D call TRBD2 (6 bases). This CDR3 contains 17 residues. Germline assignment: CDR1 MGHRA and CDR2 YSYEKL. The V end was cut by 0 bases, the J end by 4 bases, with 18 bases between. The CDR3 DNA reads as TGCGCCAGCAGCCAAGATGGACTTATGGGGGGTGGAGAGACCCAGTACTTC. This codes for CASSQDGLMGGGETQYF.

This chain links TRBV5-5 with TRBJ1-1; D gene unclear. V lost 1 base and J lost 5, with 9 bases in between. The CDR3 consists of 13 residues. The V gene's germline CDR1 is SGHKS and CDR2 YYEKEE (reference sequence). This CDR3 is CASSLTRKTEAFF. CDR3 bases: TGTGCCAGCAGCTTGACGCGCAAGACTGAAGCTTTCTTT.

The chain uses TRBV7-9 and TRBJ2-1; TRBD1 is a possible D gene (6 bases). This CDR3 region has 15 residues. The V and J ends lost 5 bases and 6 bases respectively, with 17 bases between them. Germline V gene lookup returns CDR1 SEHNR and CDR2 FQNEAQ (reference sequence). CDR3: CASSPGAVGGNEQFF. CDR3 sequence (DNA): TGTGCCAGCAGCCCCGGGGCCGTAGGGGGCAATGAGCAGTTCTTC.

The chain combines TRBV21-1 with TRBJ1-2; TRBD1 reflects the table's D call only, with no check against the DNA. TRBV21-1 is designated a pseudogene. This CDR3 comprises 13 residues. CDR3 sequence (DNA): TGTGCCAGCAGCAAAGCACAGGTTGATGGCTACACCTTC. It encodes CASSKAQVDGYTF.

V and J are TRBV19 and TRBJ1-5; unclear D gene. There are 14 residues in the CDR3. Germline CDR1 LNHDA, CDR2 SQIVND (reference sequence). V was cut by 9 bases and J by 3 bases, with 15 bases left in between. CDR3 nucleotides: TGTGCCAGCCATCAGTGGGCAATCAATCAGCCCCAGCATTTT. Protein product: CASHQWAINQPQHF.

V usage is TRBV4-2 and J usage is TRBJ2-7; 8 nucleotides align to TRBD1. Per germline, CDR1 LGHNA and CDR2 YNFKEQ. V lost 0 bases, J lost 6 bases, and 4 bases stayed unmatched. The CDR3 runs 14 residues. This chain's CDR3 is CASSQDRDRGEQYF. CDR3 coding DNA: TGTGCCAGCAGCCAAGATAGAGACAGGGGCGAGCAGTACTTC.

CDR3: CASSPPGSGTGELFF. The CDR3 DNA is TGTGCCAGCAGCCCTCCAGGGTCGGGCACCGGGGAGCTGTTTTTT. This rearrangement joins TRBV5-4 to TRBJ2-2; weak D call: TRBD1 (5 bases). The CDR3 loop spans 15 amino acids. CDR1 is SGHNT, CDR2 YYREEE, per germline (reference sequence). The V end lost 4 bases, the J end lost 4 bases, and 14 bases lay between the germline ends.